This T cell receptor (beta chain) comes out of a study of T cells after yellow fever vaccination. Study information: It was SMART-Seq v4 Ultra Low Input that prepared the fractions with low cell numbers.

Comment on this clonotype: Its antigen is not identified.

J lost 4 bases, V lost 6 bases, and 9 bases had no gene match. This CDR3 is 14 amino acids long. CDR1 and CDR2 (germline): DFQATT, SNEGSKA (reference sequence). Notes on the study in general: Clonotypes shared by both compartments, CD4 and CD8, made up a small share.

Researchers made TCR cDNA using 5'RACE template switching, and this step added a universal primer site and UMIs. TCRdb ran MiXCR on the 5' RACE reads and lists one entry per CDR3 protein. The repertoire holds 500,000 to 550,000 distinct CDR3 sequences, 20% to 25% seen once, with around 16% in the top ten. Sequenced here: PBMCs, sampled approximately 20 days after the first yellow fever vaccination. J is TRBJ1-1 and V is TRBV20-1; 9 bases are shared with TRBD1. This TCR was sampled from a man between 18 and 35 years old who received the YFV17D yellow fever vaccine. CDR3 bases: TGCAGTGCAAATGAACAGGGGGCTAGCACTGAAGCTTTCTTT. It codes for CSANEQGASTEAFF.